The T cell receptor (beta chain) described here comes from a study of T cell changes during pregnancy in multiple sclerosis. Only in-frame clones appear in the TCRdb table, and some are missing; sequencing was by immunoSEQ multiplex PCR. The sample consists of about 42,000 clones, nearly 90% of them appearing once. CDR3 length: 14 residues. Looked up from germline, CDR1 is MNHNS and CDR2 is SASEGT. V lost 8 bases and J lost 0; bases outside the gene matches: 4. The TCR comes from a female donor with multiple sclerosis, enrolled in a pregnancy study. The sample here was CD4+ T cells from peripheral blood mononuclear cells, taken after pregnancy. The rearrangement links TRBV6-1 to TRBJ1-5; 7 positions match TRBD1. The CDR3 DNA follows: TGTGCCAGCGGGGACAGCAATAGCAATCAGCCCCAGCATTTT. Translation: CASGDSNSNQPQHF.